This TCR beta chain was sequenced for a study of STAT5B mutations in CD4+ large granular lymphocyte leukemia. General study findings and limits: Compared with healthy controls (2/35), patient top clones favored TRBV06 (8/27).

Worth noting for this clone: Its antigen is not known.

Some clones are missing from TCRdb's copy, which holds only in-frame ones; the method was immunoSEQ multiplex PCR. The sample gives around 21,000 clones, approximately 71% of which show up once; roughly 3.9% is in the top ten. This CDR3 has 14 residues. With 7 bases removed from V and 3 bases from J, the gap between germline ends came to 16 bases. Germline V lookup: CDR1 MNHNS, CDR2 SASEGT. Sequencing was carried out using CD4+ T cells from blood buffy coats. The chain recombines TRBV6-1 with TRBJ2-7, with D perhaps given as TRBD1 or TRBD2 (5 bases each). This clonotype was obtained from a human donor in good health. The CDR3 here is CASTQPGTRYEQYF. The CDR3 DNA is TGTGCCAGCACTCAACCCGGGACCCGCTACGAGCAGTACTTC.